The T cell receptor beta chain described here comes from a study of CD8+CD57+ T cells in acquired aplastic anemia (dated by TCRdb to between 2018 and 2020). About the investigation overall: On average, sorted CD4+ and CD8+ cells yielded around 3.4 ug of extracted DNA, with a range of roughly 0.19 to 27.4 ug. Healthy donor samples averaged roughly 9.8 million reads for CD4+ and fewer than 12 million for CD8+ cells.

In the study, sorted CD4+ and CD8+ blood T cells from patients with severe aplastic anemia and from healthy subjects underwent deep sequencing of TCR repertoires. Ficoll-Paque density gradient centrifugation was used to isolate peripheral blood mononuclear cells. CD4+ and CD8+ T cells were sorted by FACS or magnetic beads before DNA extraction. Genomic DNA was used as template for profiling of TCR beta VDJ combinations and CDR3 sequences. An Illumina HiSeq 2000 was used for TCR repertoire sequencing. Turning to the authors' computational methods: Repertoires were assessed using TRBV/TRBJ rearrangement plots, CDR3 size and DJ length profiles, and Simpson's diversity index. Whichever DNA sequence was most abundant in the deep sequencing data was defined as the immunodominant clone. CDR3 amino acid sequences were checked for sharing between subjects and were compared against published repertoires and the VDJdb database. TCRdb passed the public sequencing reads through fastp at Q25 and MiXCR, retaining productive beta sequences. Rows with a matching CDR3 protein are joined into one entry that keeps the most common DNA and genes. For this entry, the V and J calls and clone size follow TCRdb and not the study's own pipeline. The sample includes hundreds of thousands of distinct CDR3 sequences, with approximately 70% observed a single time. The top ten clones comprise 4% of the sample.

General study outcomes and caveats: Patients and healthy controls showed no significant difference in CD8+ Simpson's diversity (P=0.060). Twenty-nine CD8+ CDR3 sequences were found in both patients and controls but appeared to be highly expressed in patients and within the immunodominant clones of the patients.

Points on this clonotype: The target of this receptor is not known. Base qualities were left out, and no much larger clone turns up one base away.

The sample consisted of sorted CD4+, CD8+, or CD8+CD57+ T cells (not recorded which) from PBMCs. The TCR sequence derives from a human donor in good health, serving as a control.

The bases read TGTGCCAGCACGTATTGGCGCGGTTTACGCAATGAGCAGTTCTTC. Its protein reads: CASTYWRGLRNEQFF. The rearranged chain carries TRBV11-2 and TRBJ2-1, with the D segment identity uncertain. V and J lose 7 bases and 6 bases, and a span of 19 bases separates them. Via the germline V gene, CDR1 is SGHAT and CDR2 FQNNGV. The cysteine opens and the phenylalanine closes a CDR3 of 15 amino acids. Solely the CDR3 DNA is kept, with 45 bases framed from the first base.